The rows below give T cell receptor beta chains drawn from one sample of a study of blood T cell repertoires in COVID-19. Sequencing was performed with immunoSEQ multiplex PCR; in TCRdb, only in-frame clones are kept and a portion is missing. Here the sample spans hundreds of thousands of clones, 88% being singletons. Sequenced input: PBMCs or T cells enriched from blood (not recorded which). These receptors came from a woman aged 55 to 70 who had recovered from COVID-19. Both conserved end residues are part of each CDR3. The D gene is left open where the match is weak. Clone size is stated in some rows and not others, as once, few, many or a class when expanded.

CDR3 protein	CDR3 DNA	CDR3 length	D gene	clone size	V gene	J gene
CASSPQAPGVAGELFF	TGTGCCAGCAGCCCTCAAGCCCCAGGGGTCGCCGGGGAGCTGTTTTTT	16	.	.	TRBV3-1/TRBV3-2	TRBJ2-2
CASSLGPAAGLYGYTF	TGTGCCAGCAGCTTGGGACCGGCCGCGGGGCTCTATGGCTACACCTTC	16	.	.	TRBV7-2	TRBJ1-2
CASSATLGQGAVGYTF	TGTGCCAGCAGCGCCACACTGGGACAGGGGGCTGTTGGCTACACCTTC	16	TRBD1	.	TRBV9	TRBJ1-2
CASSLPTSGDPPDTQYF	TGTGCCAGCAGCCTACCGACTAGCGGGGACCCGCCAGATACGCAGTATTTT	17	TRBD2	.	TRBV7-9	TRBJ2-3
CASSFGGPSGANVLTF	TGCGCCAGCAGCTTCGGAGGTCCCTCTGGGGCCAACGTCCTGACTTTC	16	.	.	TRBV5-1	TRBJ2-6
CASSQDRTGIAGYTF	TGTGCCAGCAGCCAAGACCGGACAGGGATAGCCGGCTACACCTTC	15	TRBD1	.	TRBV4-2	TRBJ1-2
CASSEHPGALLGYGYTF	TGTGCCAGCAGTGAACACCCAGGGGCCCTCTTGGGCTATGGCTACACCTTC	17	.	.	TRBV2	TRBJ1-2
CSVDPSTDTQYF	TGCAGCGTTGATCCTAGCACAGATACGCAGTATTTT	12	.	.	TRBV29-1	TRBJ2-3
CASSRGTDYGYTF	TGTGCCAGCAGTAGGGGGACAGACTATGGCTACACCTTC	13	TRBD1	.	TRBV7-9	TRBJ1-2
CATRLAGGADTQYF	TGTGCCACCCGACTGGCGGGGGGGGCAGATACGCAGTATTTT	14	TRBD2	.	TRBV3-1/TRBV3-2	TRBJ2-3
CASSPQRNQPQHF	TGTGCCAGCAGCCCACAGCGCAATCAGCCCCAGCATTTT	13	.	.	TRBV12-3/TRBV12-4	TRBJ1-5
CASSRDRETGELFF	TGTGCCAGCAGTCGGGACAGGGAGACCGGGGAGCTGTTTTTT	14	TRBD1	.	TRBV2	TRBJ2-2
CASTHRTSGGAGEQFF	TGCGCCAGCACACATCGGACTAGCGGGGGGGCCGGTGAGCAGTTCTTC	16	TRBD2	.	TRBV5-1	TRBJ2-1
CASSLTPRSGYTF	TGTGCCAGCAGTCTAACACCTAGGTCCGGCTACACCTTC	13	.	.	TRBV27	TRBJ1-2
CASSSGQGPSNQPQHF	TGTGCCAGCAGCTCGGGACAGGGCCCGAGCAATCAGCCCCAGCATTTT	16	TRBD1	once	TRBV5-8	TRBJ1-5
CASSFRGNEQFF	TGTGCCAGCAGCTTTAGAGGTAATGAGCAGTTCTTC	12	.	.	TRBV13	TRBJ2-1
CASSRDGTSGDTQYF	TGTGCCAGCAGTCGAGATGGGACTAGCGGGGATACGCAGTATTTT	15	TRBD2	.	TRBV11-3	TRBJ2-3